This is a list of T cell receptor beta chains from one sample in a study of cytomegalovirus exposure and HLA in healthy donors. Profiled with immunoSEQ multiplex PCR; TCRdb holds only in-frame clones, not every one. This sample has 45,000 to 60,000 clones; 85% to 95% occur once, and the top ten carry around 5.8%. The material sequenced was PBMCs. These receptors were obtained from a woman younger than 30 in good health and CMV-seronegative. The CDR3 runs from the conserved cysteine through the conserved F or W. The D gene is left open where the match is weak. The size of a clone is reported for some rows only, either as once, few or many, or as a class for expanded clones.

clone_size	v_call	d_call	j_call	cdr3_nt	cdr3_aa
-	TRBV5-4	-	TRBJ2-3	TGTGCCAGCAGCTTGAGGCGGAAAGCAGATACGCAGTATTTT	CASSLRRKADTQYF
-	TRBV18	-	TRBJ2-3	TGTGCCAGCTCGCAAGACAGGAGCGGCGCAGATACGCAGTATTTT	CASSQDRSGADTQYF
-	TRBV6-5	-	TRBJ1-2	TGTGCCAGCAGTTACACGCCGGGGTCCTATGGCTACACCTTC	CASSYTPGSYGYTF
-	TRBV5-1	TRBD2	TRBJ2-1	TGCGCCAGCAGCCCCTTTGTGATAGCGGGAGACTCCTACAATGAGCAGTTCTTC	CASSPFVIAGDSYNEQFF
once	TRBV7-8	-	TRBJ2-1	TGTGCCAGCAGCTTAGTGGCGGGGGCAGTCGGTGAGCAGTTCTTC	CASSLVAGAVGEQFF
-	TRBV5-8	-	TRBJ1-2	TGTGCCAGCAGCTTGGTGGGGACGGGGGGCTATGGCTACACCTTC	CASSLVGTGGYGYTF
once	TRBV2	-	TRBJ1-2	TGTGCCAGCAGGGCACACGAACCACGGGATGGCTACACCTTC	CASRAHEPRDGYTF
-	TRBV5-4	-	TRBJ2-1	TGTGCCAGCAGCTTGGACAGGGAGACTGAGCAGTTCTTC	CASSLDRETEQFF
-	TRBV7-8	TRBD1	TRBJ2-1	TGTGCCAGCAGCACAAGGACAGGGAATGCTGGGGCGGGAATCAATGAGCAGTTCTTC	CASSTRTGNAGAGINEQFF
-	TRBV7-6	TRBD1	TRBJ1-2	TGTGCCAGCAGCTTAGCGGCAGGGGGCGGAGATGGCTACACCTTC	CASSLAAGGGDGYTF
-	TRBV5-1	-	TRBJ1-1	TGCGCCAGCAGCTTTCCCGAGGGGAACACTGAAGCTTTCTTT	CASSFPEGNTEAFF
-	TRBV7-6	-	TRBJ2-2	TGTGCCAGCAGCTTATTGGCAGGGGGGTTTCCCGGGGAGCTGTTTTTT	CASSLLAGGFPGELFF
-	TRBV29-1	TRBD1	TRBJ1-2	TGCAGCGTTCCCCCCGGGACAGAAGGGGATGAACGCTACACCTTC	CSVPPGTEGDERYTF
-	TRBV30	-	TRBJ1-2	TGTGCCTGGTCCAGAAATAACTATGGCTACACCTTC	CAWSRNNYGYTF
-	TRBV5-4	TRBD1	TRBJ1-2	TGTGCCAGCAGCCTCCCAGACAGGGTGCGTGGCTACACCTTC	CASSLPDRVRGYTF
-	TRBV19	TRBD1	TRBJ1-1	TGTGCCAGTAGTCCAGACAGGGACTTGGGAGCTTTCTTT	CASSPDRDLGAFF
-	TRBV5-4	-	TRBJ1-4	TGTGCCAGCGGCAGGGCTGCGACAACTAATGAAAAACTGTTTTTT	CASGRAATTNEKLFF
-	TRBV27	TRBD2	TRBJ2-5	TGTGCCAGCAGTTTCGAGCGGGGGGGCCTTCTGAAGACCCAGTACTTC	CASSFERGGLLKTQYF
-	TRBV19	TRBD1	TRBJ1-5	TGTGCCAGTAGTAGAAACCGGGACAGGGTATCTCAGCCCCAGCATTTT	CASSRNRDRVSQPQHF
once	TRBV2	TRBD1	TRBJ1-2	TGTGCCAGCAGCCCCGGGACAGGGTTGCGCTACACCTTC	CASSPGTGLRYTF
-	TRBV7-9	TRBD1	TRBJ1-6	TGTGCCAGCAGCCCGCCCGGGACAGGGTCTATGAATTCACCCCTCCACTTT	CASSPPGTGSMNSPLHF
once	TRBV10-3	TRBD2	TRBJ2-1	TGTGCCATCAGTCCACTTCCGGGACTAGCGGGGGACAATGAGCAGTTCTTC	CAISPLPGLAGDNEQFF
-	TRBV7-6	TRBD1	TRBJ1-4	TGTGCCAGCAGCCCGACGTCACCGGGACAGGGTTATGAAAAACTGTTTTTT	CASSPTSPGQGYEKLFF
-	TRBV14	TRBD1	TRBJ1-2	TGTGCCAGCAGCCAGGACAGGGTCTATGGCTACACCTTC	CASSQDRVYGYTF
-	TRBV7-8	TRBD1	TRBJ2-1	TGTGCCAGCAGCTTCGTTGACAGGGGCACCTACAATGAGCAGTTCTTC	CASSFVDRGTYNEQFF
-	TRBV7-6	TRBD1	TRBJ1-1	TGTGCCAGCAGCTTAGGACAGGGCTGGAACACTGAAGCTTTCTTT	CASSLGQGWNTEAFF
-	TRBV7-2	-	TRBJ2-7	TGTGCCAGCAGCTCGCAACTAGTAAACGACGAGCAGTACTTC	CASSSQLVNDEQYF
-	TRBV9	TRBD2	TRBJ2-1	TGTGCCAGCAGCGTAGCTATGGGACTAGCGGGGGGGAGCTCCTACAATGAGCAGTTCTTC	CASSVAMGLAGGSSYNEQFF
-	TRBV11-2	-	TRBJ1-2	TGTGCCAGCAGCTCCTCCCCAGGGGATGGTGGCTACACCTTC	CASSSSPGDGGYTF
-	TRBV6-4	-	TRBJ2-1	TGTGCCAGCAGCCCAGCGTCAACAGGGTCTTTCAATGAGCAGTTCTTC	CASSPASTGSFNEQFF
-	TRBV15	-	TRBJ1-1	TGTGCCACCAGCAGAGAGGGAGGGACTGAAGCTTTCTTT	CATSREGGTEAFF
-	TRBV6-1	TRBD1	TRBJ1-4	TGTGCCAGCAGTGTACAGGGGGAGAATGAAAAACTGTTTTTT	CASSVQGENEKLFF
-	TRBV10-3	-	TRBJ2-1	TGTGCCATCAGTTCCAACGAGAAGGACTATCAGTTCTTC	CAISSNEKDYQFF
-	TRBV10-2	-	TRBJ1-1	TGCGCCAGCAGTGACAGGGCAATGGCTGAAGCTTTCTTT	CASSDRAMAEAFF
-	TRBV19	-	TRBJ2-5	TGTGCCAGTCGGGAGTTGGGAAGAGAGACCCAGTACTTC	CASRELGRETQYF
-	TRBV5-6	-	TRBJ1-2	TGTGCCAGCAGCTTGGTTACAGGGAAGGTTATTTACTATGGCTACACCTTC	CASSLVTGKVIYYGYTF
once	TRBV30	-	TRBJ2-3	TGTGCCTGGAGTCTTTCAGATACGCAGTATTTT	CAWSLSDTQYF
-	TRBV6-1	TRBD1	TRBJ1-4	TGTGCCAGCAGTACGACAGGGGGTAGTGAAAAACTGTTTTTT	CASSTTGGSEKLFF
once	TRBV7-8	-	TRBJ1-2	TGTGCCAGCAGCCGGAGTCGGGATCATCTTAACTATGGCTACACCTTC	CASSRSRDHLNYGYTF
-	TRBV15	TRBD1	TRBJ2-5	TGTGCCACCAGCAGCAGCCAGGACAGGGGAGAGACCCAGTACTTC	CATSSSQDRGETQYF
-	TRBV10-3	-	TRBJ2-3	TGTGCCACAGGCCTCCAGATGGGAGATACGCAGTATTTT	CATGLQMGDTQYF
-	TRBV6-5	-	TRBJ2-5	TGTGCCAGCAGTCCCCGGACTCCCCAAGAGACCCAGTACTTC	CASSPRTPQETQYF
-	TRBV6-5	TRBD1	TRBJ1-1	TGTGCCAGCAGCCGAGGGACAGGGAGCCCTGAAGCTTTCTTT	CASSRGTGSPEAFF
once	TRBV16	TRBD1	TRBJ2-7	TGTGCCAGCAGCCTCCCGGGACAGGGGCGCTACGAGCAGTACTTC	CASSLPGQGRYEQYF
-	TRBV29-1	-	TRBJ1-2	TGCAGCGTTGAAAACATCTACGAGCGGCGACTTAACTATGGCTACACCTTC	CSVENIYERRLNYGYTF
-	TRBV6-1	-	TRBJ1-5	TGTGCCAGCCTTGTTGGCAATCAGCCCCAGCATTTT	CASLVGNQPQHF
-	TRBV13	TRBD2	TRBJ2-3	TGTGCCAGCAGCTTAGGGACTAGCGGGGGGGCCAGGACAGATACGCAGTATTTT	CASSLGTSGGARTDTQYF
-	TRBV9	TRBD2	TRBJ2-5	TGTGCCAGCAGCGTAGGCAGGGGACTAGCAATTGGGGAGACCCAGTACTTC	CASSVGRGLAIGETQYF
-	TRBV5-4	-	TRBJ2-3	TGTGCCAGCAGCCCAGCGGGTCTTGTGACAGATACGCAGTATTTT	CASSPAGLVTDTQYF
-	TRBV6-1	TRBD1	TRBJ1-1	TGTGCCAGCGGGACAGGCCTGGGGAACACTGAAGCTTTCTTT	CASGTGLGNTEAFF
-	TRBV7-2	TRBD2	TRBJ2-3	TGTGCCAGCAGCTTACGGCCCATTGCGGGAGCTTCCACAGATACGCAGTATTTT	CASSLRPIAGASTDTQYF